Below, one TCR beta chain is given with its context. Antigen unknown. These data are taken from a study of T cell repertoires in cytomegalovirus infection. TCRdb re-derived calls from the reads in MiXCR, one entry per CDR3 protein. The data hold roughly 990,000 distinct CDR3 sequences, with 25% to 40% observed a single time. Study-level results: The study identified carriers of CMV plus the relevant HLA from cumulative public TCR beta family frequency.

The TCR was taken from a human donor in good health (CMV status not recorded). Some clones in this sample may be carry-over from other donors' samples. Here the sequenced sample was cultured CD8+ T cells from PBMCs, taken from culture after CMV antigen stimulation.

The CDR3 here is CASSQESQTSQLTDTQYF. The CDR3 DNA reads TGTGCCAGCAGCCAAGAGTCGCAGACTAGCCAACTCACAGATACGCAGTATTTT. The rearrangement uses TRBV4-2 and TRBJ2-3, with 7 bases aligning to TRBD2. Trimming removed 0 bases from V and 2 bases from J; junction bases left unmatched: 11. CDR3 length equals 18 residues. The germline CDR1 and CDR2 sequences are LGHNA and YNFKEQ.